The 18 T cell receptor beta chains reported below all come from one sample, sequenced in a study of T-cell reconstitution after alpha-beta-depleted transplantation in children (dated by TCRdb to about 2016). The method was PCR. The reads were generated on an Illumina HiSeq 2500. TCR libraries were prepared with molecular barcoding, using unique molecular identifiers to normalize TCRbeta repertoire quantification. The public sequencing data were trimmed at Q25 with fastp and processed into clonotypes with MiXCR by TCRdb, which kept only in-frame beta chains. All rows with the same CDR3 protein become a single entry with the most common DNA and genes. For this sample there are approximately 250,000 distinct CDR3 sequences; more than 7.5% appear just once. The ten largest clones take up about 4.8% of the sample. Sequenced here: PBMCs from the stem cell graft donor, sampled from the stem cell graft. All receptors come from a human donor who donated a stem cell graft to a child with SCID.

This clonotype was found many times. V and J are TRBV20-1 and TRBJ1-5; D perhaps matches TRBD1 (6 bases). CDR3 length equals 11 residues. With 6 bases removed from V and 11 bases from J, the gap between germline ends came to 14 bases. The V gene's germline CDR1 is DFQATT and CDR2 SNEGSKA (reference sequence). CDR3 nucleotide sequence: TGCAGTGCCCACAGGGCTGGGGCCCAGCATTTT. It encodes CSAHRAGAQHF.

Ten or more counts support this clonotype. Written as DNA, the CDR3 is TGTGCCAGCAGCGTAGGGACACAGGCGTCCGGGGAGCTGTTTTTT. Translating it yields CASSVGTQASGELFF. The rearrangement joins TRBV9 to TRBJ2-2; D might be TRBD1 (5 bases). Trimming removed 0 bases from V and 6 bases from J, with 12 bases in between. The CDR3 covers 15 residues. Per the germline V gene, CDR1 is SGDLS and CDR2 is YYNGEE.

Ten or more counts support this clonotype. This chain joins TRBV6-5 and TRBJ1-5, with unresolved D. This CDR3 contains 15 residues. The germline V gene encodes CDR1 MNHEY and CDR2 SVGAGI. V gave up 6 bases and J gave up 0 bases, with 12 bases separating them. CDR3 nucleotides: TGTGCCAGCAGGATAACAGATTATAGCAATCAGCCCCAGCATTTT. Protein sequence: CASRITDYSNQPQHF.

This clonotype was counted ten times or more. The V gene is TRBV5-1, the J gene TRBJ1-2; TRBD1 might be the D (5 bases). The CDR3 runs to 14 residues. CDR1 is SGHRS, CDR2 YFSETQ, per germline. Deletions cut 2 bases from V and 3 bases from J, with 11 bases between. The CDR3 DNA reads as TGCGCCAGCAGCTTTACGGGACTCGACTATGGCTACACCTTC. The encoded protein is CASSFTGLDYGYTF.

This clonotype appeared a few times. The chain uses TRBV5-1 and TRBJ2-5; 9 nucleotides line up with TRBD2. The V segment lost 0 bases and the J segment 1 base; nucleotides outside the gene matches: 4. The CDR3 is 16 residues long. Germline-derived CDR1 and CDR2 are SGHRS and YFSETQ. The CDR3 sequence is CASSLGLAAFQETQYF. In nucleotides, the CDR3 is TGCGCCAGCAGCTTGGGACTAGCGGCATTCCAAGAGACCCAGTACTTC. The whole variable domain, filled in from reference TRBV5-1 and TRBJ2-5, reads KAGVTQTPRYLIKTRGQQVTLSCSPISGHRSVSWYQQTPGQGLQFLFEYFSETQRNKGNFPGRFSGRQFSNSRSEMNVSTLELGDSALYLCASSLGLAAFQETQYFGPGTRLLVL.

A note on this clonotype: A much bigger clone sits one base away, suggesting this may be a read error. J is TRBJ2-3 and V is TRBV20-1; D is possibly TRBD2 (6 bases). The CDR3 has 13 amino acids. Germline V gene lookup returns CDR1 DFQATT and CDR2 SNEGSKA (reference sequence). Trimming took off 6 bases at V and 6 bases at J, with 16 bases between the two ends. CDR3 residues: CSALPSARDTQYF. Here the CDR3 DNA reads TGCAGTGCCCTTCCTAGCGCGCGGGATACGCAGTATTTT.

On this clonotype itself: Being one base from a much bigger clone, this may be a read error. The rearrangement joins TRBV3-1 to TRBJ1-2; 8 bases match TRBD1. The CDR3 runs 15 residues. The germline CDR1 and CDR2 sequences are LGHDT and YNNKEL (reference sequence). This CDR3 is CASSSRDRSNYGDTF. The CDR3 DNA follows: TGTGCCAGCAGCTCAAGGGACAGGAGCAACTATGGCGACACCTTC.

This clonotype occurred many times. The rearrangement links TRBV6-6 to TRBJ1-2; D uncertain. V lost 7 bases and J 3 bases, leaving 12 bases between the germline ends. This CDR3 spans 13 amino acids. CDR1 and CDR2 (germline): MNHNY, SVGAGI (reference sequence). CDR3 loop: CASNDGGDYGYTF. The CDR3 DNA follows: TGTGCCAGCAATGATGGCGGCGACTATGGCTACACCTTC.

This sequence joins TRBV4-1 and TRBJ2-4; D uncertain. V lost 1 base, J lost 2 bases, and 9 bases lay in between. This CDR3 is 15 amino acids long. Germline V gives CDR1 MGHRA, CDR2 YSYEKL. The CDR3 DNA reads TGCGCCAGCAGCCAAGGGGGTACTCCCAAAAACATTCAGTACTTC. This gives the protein CASSQGGTPKNIQYF.

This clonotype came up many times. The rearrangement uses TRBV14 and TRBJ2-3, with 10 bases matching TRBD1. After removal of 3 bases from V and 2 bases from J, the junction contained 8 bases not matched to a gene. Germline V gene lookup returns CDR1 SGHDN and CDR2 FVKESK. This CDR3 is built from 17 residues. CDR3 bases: TGTGCCAGCAGCCAGACCAGGACAGGGGGAATCACAGATACGCAGTATTTT. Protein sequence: CASSQTRTGGITDTQYF. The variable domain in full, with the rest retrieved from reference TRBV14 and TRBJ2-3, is EAGVTQFPSHSVIEKGQTVTLRCDPISGHDNLYWYRRVMGKEIKFLLHFVKESKQDESGMPNNRFLAERTGGTYSTLKVQPAELEDSGVYFCASSQTRTGGITDTQYFGPGTRLTVL.

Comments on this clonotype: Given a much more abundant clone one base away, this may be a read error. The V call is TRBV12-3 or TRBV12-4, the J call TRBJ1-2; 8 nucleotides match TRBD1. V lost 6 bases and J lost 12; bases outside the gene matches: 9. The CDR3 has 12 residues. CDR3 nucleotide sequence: TGTGCCAGCAGACCCGGACAGGGAGAAGACACCTTC. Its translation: CASRPGQGEDTF.

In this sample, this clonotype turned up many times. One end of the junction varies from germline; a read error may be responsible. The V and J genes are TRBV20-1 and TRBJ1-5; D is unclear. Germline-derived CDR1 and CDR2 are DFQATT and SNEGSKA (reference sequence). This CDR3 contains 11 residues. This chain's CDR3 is CSARDRHLAYF. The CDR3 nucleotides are TGCAGTGCTAGAGATAGACACCTGGCGTATTTT.

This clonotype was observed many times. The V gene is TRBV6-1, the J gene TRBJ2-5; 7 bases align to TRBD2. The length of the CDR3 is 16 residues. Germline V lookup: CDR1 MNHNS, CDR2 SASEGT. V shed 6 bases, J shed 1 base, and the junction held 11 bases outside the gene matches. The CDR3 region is CASSRGPAGFQETQYF. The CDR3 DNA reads TGTGCCAGCAGCCGAGGCCCAGCGGGGTTCCAAGAGACCCAGTACTTC.

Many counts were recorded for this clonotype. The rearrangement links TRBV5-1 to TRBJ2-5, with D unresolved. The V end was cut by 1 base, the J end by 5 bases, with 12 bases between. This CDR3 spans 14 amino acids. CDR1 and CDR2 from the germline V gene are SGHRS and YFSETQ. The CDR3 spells CASSLFSGFETQYF. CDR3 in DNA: TGCGCCAGCAGCTTGTTTTCCGGGTTCGAGACCCAGTACTTC.

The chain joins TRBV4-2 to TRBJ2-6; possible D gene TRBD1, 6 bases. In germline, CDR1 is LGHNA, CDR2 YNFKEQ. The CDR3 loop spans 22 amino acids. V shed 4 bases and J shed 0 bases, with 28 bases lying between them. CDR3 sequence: CASSPLGQSVGSGSSGANVLTF. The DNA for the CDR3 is TGTGCCAGCAGCCCCTTAGGACAGTCAGTCGGTAGTGGGAGCTCTGGGGCCAACGTCCTGACTTTC.

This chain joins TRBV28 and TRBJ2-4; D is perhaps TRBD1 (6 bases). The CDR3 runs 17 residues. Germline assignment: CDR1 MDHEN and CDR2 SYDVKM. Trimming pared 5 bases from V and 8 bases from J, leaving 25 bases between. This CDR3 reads CASSPDTGLGGKYIQYF. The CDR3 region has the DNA TGTGCCAGCAGTCCGGACACAGGGTTGGGTGGGAAATACATTCAGTACTTC.

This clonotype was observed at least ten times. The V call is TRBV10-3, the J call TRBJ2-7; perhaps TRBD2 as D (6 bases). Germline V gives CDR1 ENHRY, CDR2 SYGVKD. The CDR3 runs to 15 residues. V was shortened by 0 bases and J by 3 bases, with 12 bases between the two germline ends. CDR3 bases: TGTGCCATCAGTGAGTCTAGCGGACTAAACTACGAGCAGTACTTC. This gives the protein CAISESSGLNYEQYF.

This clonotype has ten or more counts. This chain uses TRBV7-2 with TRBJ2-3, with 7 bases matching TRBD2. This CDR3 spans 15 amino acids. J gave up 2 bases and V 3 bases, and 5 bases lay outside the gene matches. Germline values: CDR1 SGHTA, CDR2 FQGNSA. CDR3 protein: CASSLGRGFTDTQYF. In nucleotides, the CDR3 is TGTGCCAGCAGCTTGGGGCGGGGGTTCACAGATACGCAGTATTTT.